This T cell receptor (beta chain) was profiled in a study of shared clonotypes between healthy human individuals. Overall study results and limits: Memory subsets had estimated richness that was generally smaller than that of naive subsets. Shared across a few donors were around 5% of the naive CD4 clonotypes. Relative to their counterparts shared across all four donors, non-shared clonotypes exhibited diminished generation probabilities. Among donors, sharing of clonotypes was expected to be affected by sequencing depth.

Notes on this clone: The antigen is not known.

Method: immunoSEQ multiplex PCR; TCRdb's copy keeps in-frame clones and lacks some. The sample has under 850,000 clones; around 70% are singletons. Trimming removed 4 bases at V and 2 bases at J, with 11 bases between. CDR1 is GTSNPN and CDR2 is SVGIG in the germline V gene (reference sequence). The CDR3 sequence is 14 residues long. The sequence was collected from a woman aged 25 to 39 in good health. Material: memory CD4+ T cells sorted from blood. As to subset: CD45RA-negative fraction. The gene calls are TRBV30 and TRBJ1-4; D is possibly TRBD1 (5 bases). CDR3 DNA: TGTGCCTGGACCCGCGGGGCGACTAATGAAAAACTGTTTTTT. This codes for CAWTRGATNEKLFF.